The present T cell receptor beta chain was sequenced within a study of shared clonotypes between healthy human individuals. CDR3 size: 14 residues. Germline loops: CDR1 LNHDA, CDR2 SQIVND (reference sequence). Trimming removed 5 bases from V and 2 bases from J, with 12 bases in between. At the deep level, the assay was run. Once extracted for a subset, genomic DNA was divided evenly among several immunoSEQ plates. In the study's own analysis: ImmunoSEQ supplied junction-only sequences lacking quality scores, so filtering was different. Profiled with immunoSEQ multiplex PCR; TCRdb holds only in-frame clones, not every one. The DNA was the basis for D and trimming; V, J and clone size are from that table. The table has some 530,000 clones, 81% seen once. Findings and limits, study-wide: Among donors, the sharing of clonotypes was expected to be influenced by sequencing depth.

This clone was observed once. As yet, its antigen is unknown. The sequence was collected from a woman in her thirties or forties in good health. Some clones in this sample may be carry-over from other donors' samples. The sample comprised PBMCs. V and J are TRBV19 and TRBJ1-2, with D perhaps TRBD1 (6 bases). The CDR3: CASSRGRGNYGYTF. CDR3 sequence (DNA): TGTGCCAGTAGTCGGGGCAGGGGAAACTATGGCTACACCTTC.